Listed here are 25 T cell receptor beta chains from one sample, sequenced in a study of cytomegalovirus exposure and HLA in healthy donors. Primers for the PCR totalled 60 Vbeta and 13 Jbeta. Profiling relied on immunoSEQ multiplex PCR, and the TCRdb table lists in-frame clones only, not all of them. The data contain about 160,000 clones, around 79% of them seen just once; the ten biggest clones take up more than 3.5%. Sample: PBMCs. Receptor source: a man aged 40-50 years in good health and CMV-seronegative.

This clone was observed a few times. The chain joins TRBV19 to TRBJ1-1; 8 nucleotides align to TRBD1. J lost 8 bases, V lost 3 bases, and 11 bases had no gene match. The CDR3 runs to 15 residues. Germline CDR1 and CDR2: LNHDA and SQIVND (reference sequence). The CDR3 DNA reads as TGTGCCAGTAGTATCGGGGGACAGGTCATAACCGAAGCTTTCTTT. It codes for CASSIGGQVITEAFF.

Remarks on this clone: The same CDR3 can be traced to other DNA sequences in this sample. The chain links TRBV7-9 to TRBJ2-7; 10 bases are a match to TRBD2. The CDR3 totals 17 residues. V was pared by 3 bases and J by 0 bases, with 8 bases of the junction left unmatched. Germline V gene data show CDR1 as SEHNR and CDR2 as FQNEAQ (reference sequence). The CDR3, as DNA: TGTGCCAGCAGCTTCGGGGTAGCGGGGGGCCTCTCCTACGAGCAGTACTTC. Its translation: CASSFGVAGGLSYEQYF.

The chain has TRBV7-9 and TRBJ2-1; D gene uncertain. The germline V gene encodes CDR1 SEHNR and CDR2 FQNEAQ (reference sequence). The CDR3 has 12 residues. V dropped 5 bases and J dropped 13 bases, with 15 bases sitting between them. The CDR3 DNA reads TGTGCCAGCAGCCGAACGCGAGAAGTACAGTTCTTC. Protein: CASSRTREVQFF. The entire variable domain, with the rest obtained from reference TRBV7-9 and TRBJ2-1, is as follows: DTGVSQNPRHKITKRGQNVTFRCDPISEHNRLYWYRQTLGQGPEFLTYFQNEAQLEKSRLLSDRFSAERPKGSFSTLEIQRTEQGDSAMYLCASSRTREVQFFGPGTRLTVL.

This clone was recorded only once. The chain recombines TRBV29-1 with TRBJ2-1, with a tentative D call TRBD2 (6 bases). The V end was cut by 4 bases, the J end by 2 bases, with 9 bases between. CDR3 size: 13 residues. The germline V gene has CDR1 SQVTM and CDR2 ANQGSEA. The CDR3 DNA sequence: TGCAGCGTTGTAGCGGCCACCTACAATGAGCAGTTCTTC. It specifies CSVVAATYNEQFF.

V and J are TRBV5-6 and TRBJ1-1; possibly TRBD1 for D (5 bases). CDR1 is SGHDT, CDR2 YYEEEE, per germline. The CDR3 runs 14 residues. Trimming pared 0 bases from V and 3 bases from J, leaving 9 bases between. The CDR3 coding sequence is TGTGCCAGCAGCTTGGAAGGCAGGGACACTGAAGCTTTCTTT. This encodes CASSLEGRDTEAFF.

The rearrangement uses TRBV15 and TRBJ1-5, with TRBD1 as a possible D gene (5 bases). Germline V gives CDR1 LNHNV, CDR2 YYDKDF (reference sequence). V lost 4 bases and J 4 bases, leaving 8 bases between the germline ends. This CDR3 region has 13 residues. CDR3 residues: CATSIKGNQPQHF. CDR3 coding DNA: TGTGCCACCAGCATAAAGGGGAATCAGCCCCAGCATTTT.

The chain combines TRBV7-9 with TRBJ1-5; D possibly corresponds to TRBD1 (5 bases). V gave up 5 bases and J gave up 9 bases, with 11 bases separating them. The CDR3 runs 12 residues. Germline V gives CDR1 SEHNR, CDR2 FQNEAQ (reference sequence). CDR3 nucleotide sequence: TGTGCCAGCAGCGCCACAGGTCGGCCCCAGCATTTT. The encoded protein is CASSATGRPQHF. The full variable domain, in which reference TRBV7-9 and TRBJ1-5 provide the parts outside the CDR3, is DTGVSQNPRHKITKRGQNVTFRCDPISEHNRLYWYRQTLGQGPEFLTYFQNEAQLEKSRLLSDRFSAERPKGSFSTLEIQRTEQGDSAMYLCASSATGRPQHFGDGTRLSIL.

The rearrangement uses TRBV2 and TRBJ2-5; 7 bases fit TRBD2. The CDR3 is 14 residues long. V gave up 6 bases and J gave up 2 bases; unmatched junction bases: 6. The germline gives CDR1 SNHLY, CDR2 FYNNEI. The CDR3 here is CASRAWGGQETQYF. The CDR3 DNA is TGTGCCAGCAGGGCCTGGGGGGGGCAAGAGACCCAGTACTTC. The full variable domain, completed using reference TRBV2 and TRBJ2-5, is EPEVTQTPSHQVTQMGQEVILRCVPISNHLYFYWYRQILGQKVEFLVSFYNNEISEKSEIFDDQFSVERPDGSNFTLKIRSTKLEDSAMYFCASRAWGGQETQYFGPGTRLLVL.

This clone came up once. An end of the junction differs from the germline gene, which may be a read error. The gene calls are TRBV7-9 and TRBJ1-3, with 9 nucleotides matching TRBD1. Germline CDR1 SEHNR, CDR2 FQNEAQ (reference sequence). CDR3 length: 16 residues. CDR3 sequence reads: CSSSRSTGGFGNTIYF. In DNA, the CDR3 is TGTTCCAGCAGCCGTAGTACAGGGGGCTTCGGAAACACCATATATTTT.

This chain links TRBV29-1 with TRBJ2-3; the match to TRBD1 covers 7 bases. The junction had 8 bases not matched to a gene; V was cut back by 7 bases and J by 1 base. There are 14 residues in the CDR3. The germline gives CDR1 SQVTM, CDR2 ANQGSEA. The CDR3: CSADLGQGTDTQYF. For the CDR3, the DNA is TGCAGCGCAGACTTAGGACAGGGCACAGATACGCAGTATTTT.

The chain uses TRBV27 and TRBJ2-5; D might be TRBD2 (5 bases). Trimming took 3 bases from V and 11 from J, leaving 19 bases between them. The CDR3 contains 14 residues. Germline loops: CDR1 MNHEY, CDR2 SMNVEV (reference sequence). The DNA for the CDR3 is TGTGCCAGCAGTTTGGTTGACGGAGCAAGGGAGCAGTACTTC. As protein: CASSLVDGAREQYF.

The V gene is TRBV5-1, the J gene TRBJ2-3, with unresolved D. CDR1 and CDR2 from the germline V gene are SGHRS and YFSETQ. The CDR3 covers 13 residues. V was clipped by 0 bases and J by 1 base, with 3 bases between them. In DNA form, the CDR3 reads TGCGCCAGCAGCTTGGGAGGCACAGATACGCAGTATTTT. It specifies CASSLGGTDTQYF.

The chain is built from TRBV6-1 and TRBJ2-5; weak D call: TRBD1 (6 bases). The J call is uncertain, as TRBJ2-7 better fits the DNA end. The germline CDR1 and CDR2 sequences are MNHNS and SASEGT. This CDR3 has 13 residues. CDR3 sequence (DNA): TGTGCCAGCAATTGGGGCAGGGGATACGAGCAGTACTTC. As protein: CASNWGRGYEQYF.

The sample holds one count of this clone. In DNA form, the CDR3 reads TGTGCCAGCAGCCAAGATGGCGGGGTCACCTACAATGAGCAGTTCTTC. Translating gives CASSQDGGVTYNEQFF. The chain has TRBV14 and TRBJ2-1; the D gene is possibly TRBD2 (6 bases). Deletions cut 0 bases from V and 2 bases from J, with 11 bases between. Germline V gene lookup returns CDR1 SGHDN and CDR2 FVKESK. CDR3 length: 16 residues.

This chain connects TRBV4-1 to TRBJ1-5; D unclear. The V gene's germline CDR1 is MGHRA and CDR2 YSYEKL. This CDR3 has 15 residues. Trimming removed 1 base at V and 3 bases at J, with 10 bases between. Here the CDR3 DNA reads TGCGCCAGCAGCCAAGCGTTCGGGGACAATCAGCCCCAGCATTTT. Protein product: CASSQAFGDNQPQHF.

The V and J genes are TRBV12-5 and TRBJ1-5, with D tentatively TRBD1 (6 bases). This CDR3 has 12 residues. Germline V CDR1 and CDR2: LGHNT, FRNRAP. Trimming took off 4 bases at V and 7 bases at J, with 8 bases between the two ends. The CDR3 is CASGSGQQPQHF. Here the CDR3 DNA reads TGTGCTAGTGGTTCTGGACAGCAGCCCCAGCATTTT.

The chain carries TRBV27 and TRBJ2-7; 8 nucleotides align to TRBD2. In germline, CDR1 is MNHEY, CDR2 SMNVEV (reference sequence). Trimming at V came to 7 bases and at J to 7 bases, leaving 9 bases not matched to a gene. This CDR3 is 13 amino acids long. CDR3 sequence (DNA): TGTGCCAGCAAAACAGCGGGGGCCGGGGAGCAGTACTTC. This encodes CASKTAGAGEQYF.

The J gene is TRBJ2-7, the V gene TRBV4-3, with TRBD1 matching over 8 bases. Trimming removed 5 bases from V and 5 bases from J; junction bases left unmatched: 5. Germline assignment: CDR1 LGHNA and CDR2 YSLEER. This CDR3 is built from 13 residues. CDR3 nucleotides: TGCGCCAGCAGCGCAGACAGGGGCCACGAGCAGTACTTC. It translates to CASSADRGHEQYF.

This clone was seen a handful of times. The V call is TRBV28, the J call TRBJ2-5; 7 bases align to TRBD2. J lost 4 bases, V lost 5 bases, and 7 bases had no gene match. Germline CDR1 and CDR2: MDHEN and SYDVKM. This CDR3 has 14 residues. For the CDR3, the DNA is TGTGCCAGCAGTGATAATTGGGGGGGAGAGACCCAGTACTTC. Its protein is CASSDNWGGETQYF.

In the case of this clone: The germline gene is not matched at one end of the junction; a read error may be the cause. The V gene is TRBV7-7, the J gene TRBJ2-3; a weak D match, TRBD2 (5 bases). Germline CDR1 reads SSHAT; CDR2 reads FNYEAQ (reference sequence). The CDR3 length is 14 residues. CDR3 amino acids: CASSLLVPTDTQYF. Here the CDR3 DNA reads TGTGCTAGCAGCTTACTAGTACCCACAGATACGCAGTATTTT.

The chain is built from TRBV5-4 and TRBJ2-7; weak D call: TRBD1 (6 bases). This CDR3 is built from 14 residues. Trimming cost V 4 bases and J 2 bases, with 13 bases left between them. The germline gives CDR1 SGHNT, CDR2 YYREEE (reference sequence). The CDR3 DNA is TGTGCCAGCAGCGAGGGGGACGCGGCCTACGAGCAGTACTTC. Its protein product is CASSEGDAAYEQYF.

The chain links TRBV6-1 to TRBJ2-3; D remains unclear. The CDR3 runs 17 residues. V was clipped by 2 bases and J by 7 bases, with 22 bases between them. Per germline, CDR1 MNHNS and CDR2 SASEGT. CDR3 in amino acids: CASSENLPRAPGNTQYF. The CDR3 DNA follows: TGTGCCAGCAGTGAAAATCTCCCTAGAGCCCCTGGAAATACGCAGTATTTT.

V usage is TRBV7-2 and J usage is TRBJ2-1; 8 bases are a match to TRBD1. Per the germline V gene, CDR1 is SGHTA and CDR2 is FQGNSA. The CDR3 has 16 residues. Trimming cost V 1 base and J 7 bases; bases outside gene matches: 9. CDR3 sequence: CASSLVSGQGTNEQFF. CDR3 nucleotides: TGTGCCAGCAGCTTAGTCAGCGGACAGGGTACTAATGAGCAGTTCTTC. Filled out from reference TRBV7-2 and TRBJ2-1, the complete variable domain reads GAGVSQSPSNKVTEKGKDVELRCDPISGHTALYWYRQSLGQGLEFLIYFQGNSAPDKSGLPSDRFSAERTGGSVSTLTIQRTQQEDSAVYLCASSLVSGQGTNEQFFGPGTRLTVL.

The chain recombines TRBV7-6 with TRBJ1-1; 7 bases fit TRBD1. Trimming at V came to 3 bases and at J to 6 bases, leaving 10 bases not matched to a gene. There are 15 residues in the CDR3. CDR1 and CDR2 from the germline V gene are SGHVS and FNYEAQ. CDR3 DNA sequence: TGTGCCAGCAGCTTTGATGACAGGGCTGGCGCTGAAGCTTTCTTT. It translates to CASSFDDRAGAEAFF.

This clone has a single count. The V and J genes are TRBV6-5 and TRBJ2-5, with TRBD2 matching over 7 bases. The CDR3 loop spans 14 amino acids. The germline CDR1 and CDR2 sequences are MNHEY and SVGAGI. V dropped 5 bases and J dropped 3; count of bases not matched to a gene: 6. The CDR3 nucleotides read TGTGCCAGCAGTCCCTGGGGGGGTAAAGAGACCCAGTACTTC. Translated, it gives CASSPWGGKETQYF.